Listed below are T cell receptor beta chains from one sample, sequenced in a study of blood T cell repertoires in COVID-19. Sequenced by immunoSEQ multiplex PCR; TCRdb stores in-frame clones only, minus some. This sample has around 220,000 clones; more than 70% occur once, and the top ten carry around 2.2%. The sample comprised peripheral blood. The receptor set was obtained from a woman in her thirties or forties who had recovered from COVID-19. CDR3s include the opening cysteine and the closing phenylalanine or tryptophan. D genes are given only for firm matches. The listing skips clone size in some rows; elsewhere it reads once, few, many or a size class.

v_gene: TRBV30
abundance: -
j_gene: TRBJ1-1
d_gene: TRBD1
CDR3aa: CAWSAGQSFTEAFF
CDR3nt: TGTGCCTGGAGTGCGGGACAGAGTTTCACTGAAGCTTTCTTT

v_gene: TRBV5-6
abundance: -
j_gene: TRBJ1-6
d_gene: TRBD1
CDR3aa: CASSPPGTGLSPLHF
CDR3nt: TGTGCCAGCAGCCCGCCGGGGACAGGGTTGTCACCCCTCCACTTT

v_gene: TRBV12-5
abundance: -
j_gene: TRBJ1-1
d_gene: -
CDR3aa: CASGPEGVWNTEAFF
CDR3nt: TGTGCTAGTGGTCCAGAGGGGGTGTGGAACACTGAAGCTTTCTTT

v_gene: TRBV6-1
abundance: -
j_gene: TRBJ1-2
d_gene: -
CDR3aa: CASSELSGANYGYTF
CDR3nt: TGTGCCAGCAGTGAATTATCGGGGGCTAACTATGGCTACACCTTC

v_gene: TRBV3-1/TRBV3-2
abundance: -
j_gene: TRBJ2-3
d_gene: TRBD2
CDR3aa: CASSPRAGGPIDTQYF
CDR3nt: TGTGCCAGCAGCCCGAGAGCGGGGGGGCCTATAGATACGCAGTATTTT

v_gene: TRBV30
abundance: -
j_gene: TRBJ2-3
d_gene: TRBD2
CDR3aa: CAWRKRGSGMADTQYF
CDR3nt: TGTGCCTGGAGAAAAAGGGGTAGCGGGATGGCAGATACGCAGTATTTT

v_gene: TRBV19
abundance: -
j_gene: TRBJ2-7
d_gene: -
CDR3aa: CASSPGVHTYEQYF
CDR3nt: TGTGCCAGTAGTCCGGGGGTACATACCTACGAGCAGTACTTC

v_gene: TRBV5-1
abundance: -
j_gene: TRBJ1-1
d_gene: -
CDR3aa: CASSFGAEAFF
CDR3nt: TGCGCCAGCAGCTTCGGGGCTGAAGCTTTCTTT

v_gene: TRBV11-3
abundance: -
j_gene: TRBJ2-5
d_gene: TRBD2
CDR3aa: CASSLVPTSGEETQYF
CDR3nt: TGTGCCAGCAGCTTAGTCCCGACTAGCGGAGAAGAGACCCAGTACTTC

v_gene: TRBV19
abundance: -
j_gene: TRBJ2-2
d_gene: -
CDR3aa: CASSIGFLSGTGELFF
CDR3nt: TGTGCCAGTAGTATAGGATTTCTTTCGGGTACCGGGGAGCTGTTTTTT

v_gene: TRBV7-2
abundance: -
j_gene: TRBJ2-2
d_gene: TRBD1
CDR3aa: CASSSRDSSNTGELFF
CDR3nt: TGTGCCAGCAGCTCCCGGGACAGTTCGAACACCGGGGAGCTGTTTTTT

v_gene: TRBV4-3
abundance: -
j_gene: TRBJ2-2
d_gene: -
CDR3aa: CASSQEDYLTGELFF
CDR3nt: TGCGCCAGCAGCCAAGAGGACTATTTAACCGGGGAGCTGTTTTTT

v_gene: TRBV4-1
abundance: once
j_gene: TRBJ2-2
d_gene: -
CDR3aa: CASSLNRGLGELFF
CDR3nt: TGCGCCAGCAGTTTAAATAGGGGACTCGGGGAGCTGTTTTTT

v_gene: TRBV2
abundance: -
j_gene: TRBJ1-2
d_gene: -
CDR3aa: CASSIANYGYTF
CDR3nt: TGTGCCAGCAGCATAGCTAACTATGGCTACACCTTC

v_gene: TRBV28
abundance: -
j_gene: TRBJ1-2
d_gene: -
CDR3aa: CASIPGPQNYGYTF
CDR3nt: TGTGCCAGCATCCCGGGTCCCCAAAACTATGGCTACACCTTC

v_gene: TRBV18
abundance: -
j_gene: TRBJ2-5
d_gene: -
CDR3aa: CASSPGSETQYF
CDR3nt: TGTGCCAGCTCACCCGGTTCGGAGACCCAGTACTTC

v_gene: TRBV4-2
abundance: once
j_gene: TRBJ2-1
d_gene: -
CDR3aa: CASSHGLFIDYNEQFF
CDR3nt: TGTGCCAGCAGCCACGGACTCTTTATAGACTACAATGAGCAGTTCTTC

v_gene: TRBV7-2
abundance: -
j_gene: TRBJ1-2
d_gene: -
CDR3aa: CASSPQTGSRYGYTF
CDR3nt: TGTGCCAGCAGCCCACAAACAGGGAGTCGGTATGGCTACACCTTC

v_gene: TRBV2
abundance: -
j_gene: TRBJ2-3
d_gene: -
CDR3aa: CASSSGLLSTDTQYF
CDR3nt: TGTGCCAGCAGTTCTGGGCTACTTAGCACAGATACGCAGTATTTT

v_gene: TRBV24-1
abundance: -
j_gene: TRBJ2-3
d_gene: TRBD2
CDR3aa: CATSDSSRRGAADTQYF
CDR3nt: TGTGCCACCAGTGATTCCAGCAGGCGGGGGGCCGCAGATACGCAGTATTTT

v_gene: TRBV19
abundance: -
j_gene: TRBJ1-4
d_gene: -
CDR3aa: CASSIVAVPTNEKLFF
CDR3nt: TGTGCCAGTAGTATAGTGGCGGTTCCCACTAATGAAAAACTGTTTTTT

v_gene: TRBV7-9
abundance: -
j_gene: TRBJ2-1
d_gene: TRBD2
CDR3aa: CASSLLSGGYNEQFF
CDR3nt: TGTGCCAGCAGCTTATTATCGGGGGGGTACAATGAGCAGTTCTTC

v_gene: TRBV5-5
abundance: -
j_gene: TRBJ2-6
d_gene: -
CDR3aa: CASSLTGFGANVLTF
CDR3nt: TGTGCCAGCAGCCTGACGGGGTTTGGGGCCAACGTCCTGACTTTC

v_gene: TRBV28
abundance: -
j_gene: TRBJ2-5
d_gene: TRBD1
CDR3aa: CASTLDRAKGETQYF
CDR3nt: TGTGCCAGCACCCTGGACAGGGCCAAGGGAGAGACCCAGTACTTC

v_gene: TRBV6-4
abundance: -
j_gene: TRBJ1-3
d_gene: -
CDR3aa: CASSDSIWGRQAGTGNTIYF
CDR3nt: TGTGCCAGCAGTGACTCGATATGGGGCCGACAGGCTGGCACTGGAAACACCATATATTTT

v_gene: TRBV28
abundance: -
j_gene: TRBJ2-1
d_gene: -
CDR3aa: CASSKQGLANEQFF
CDR3nt: TGTGCCAGCAGCAAACAGGGATTGGCCAATGAGCAGTTCTTC

v_gene: TRBV6-6
abundance: -
j_gene: TRBJ2-7
d_gene: TRBD1
CDR3aa: CASSRRGTGAYEQYF
CDR3nt: TGTGCCAGCAGCCGCCGTGGGACAGGGGCCTACGAGCAGTACTTC

v_gene: TRBV6-2/TRBV6-3
abundance: -
j_gene: TRBJ2-4
d_gene: -
CDR3aa: CASSSAGGAKNIQYF
CDR3nt: TGTGCCAGCAGTTCTGCCGGCGGGGCCAAAAACATTCAGTACTTC

v_gene: TRBV7-8
abundance: -
j_gene: TRBJ1-2
d_gene: TRBD1
CDR3aa: CASSLGQGGMYGYTF
CDR3nt: TGTGCCAGCAGCCTAGGACAGGGGGGGATGTATGGCTACACCTTC

v_gene: TRBV7-8
abundance: -
j_gene: TRBJ1-5
d_gene: TRBD1
CDR3aa: CASSLTTGTVNQPQHF
CDR3nt: TGTGCCAGCAGCTTGACGACAGGGACGGTCAATCAGCCCCAGCATTTT

v_gene: TRBV4-3
abundance: few
j_gene: TRBJ2-1
d_gene: -
CDR3aa: CASSQDSGDYNEQFF
CDR3nt: TGCGCCAGCAGCCAAGACTCGGGGGACTACAATGAGCAGTTCTTC

v_gene: TRBV5-1
abundance: -
j_gene: TRBJ2-2
d_gene: -
CDR3aa: CASSLSRGSPGTGELFF
CDR3nt: TGCGCCAGCAGCTTGAGTAGAGGGAGCCCGGGCACCGGGGAGCTGTTTTTT

v_gene: TRBV2
abundance: -
j_gene: TRBJ2-7
d_gene: TRBD1
CDR3aa: CASQYPGQGTYEQYF
CDR3nt: TGTGCCAGCCAGTACCCGGGACAGGGAACCTACGAGCAGTACTTC

v_gene: TRBV11-3
abundance: -
j_gene: TRBJ2-7
d_gene: TRBD2
CDR3aa: CASSRGEGLYEQYF
CDR3nt: TGTGCCAGCAGCCGAGGGGAGGGCCTATACGAGCAGTACTTC

v_gene: TRBV7-9
abundance: -
j_gene: TRBJ1-2
d_gene: TRBD1
CDR3aa: CASSLTGGNNYGYTF
CDR3nt: TGTGCCAGCAGCTTAACAGGGGGTAATAACTATGGCTACACCTTC

v_gene: TRBV6-5
abundance: -
j_gene: TRBJ2-1
d_gene: TRBD2
CDR3aa: CASSPTSGSYNEQFF
CDR3nt: TGTGCCAGCAGTCCCACTAGCGGCTCCTACAATGAGCAGTTCTTC

v_gene: TRBV7-2
abundance: -
j_gene: TRBJ2-7
d_gene: -
CDR3aa: CASSLAHRGASPYEQYF
CDR3nt: TGTGCCAGCAGCTTAGCGCACCGGGGGGCCTCCCCCTACGAGCAGTACTTC

v_gene: TRBV7-3
abundance: -
j_gene: TRBJ2-5
d_gene: TRBD1
CDR3aa: CASSRDRGQETQYF
CDR3nt: TGTGCCAGCAGCAGGGACAGGGGACAAGAGACCCAGTACTTC

v_gene: TRBV12-3/TRBV12-4
abundance: -
j_gene: TRBJ1-2
d_gene: -
CDR3aa: CASSFPQGSGYTF
CDR3nt: TGTGCCAGCAGTTTCCCCCAGGGTTCGGGCTACACCTTC

v_gene: TRBV5-1
abundance: -
j_gene: TRBJ2-1
d_gene: -
CDR3aa: CASSLAAGNEQFF
CDR3nt: TGCGCCAGCAGCTTGGCCGCGGGGAATGAGCAGTTCTTC

v_gene: TRBV6-5
abundance: once
j_gene: TRBJ1-6
d_gene: -
CDR3aa: CASSYDRNSPLHF
CDR3nt: TGTGCCAGCAGTTATGACAGGAATTCACCCCTCCACTTT

v_gene: TRBV14
abundance: -
j_gene: TRBJ2-3
d_gene: -
CDR3aa: CASSLSGFSTDTQYF
CDR3nt: TGTGCCAGCAGCCTAAGCGGTTTCAGCACAGATACGCAGTATTTT

v_gene: TRBV6-2/TRBV6-3
abundance: -
j_gene: TRBJ1-2
d_gene: -
CDR3aa: CASSYSKDRSRNGYTF
CDR3nt: TGTGCCAGCAGTTACTCTAAGGACAGAAGCAGAAATGGCTACACCTTC

v_gene: TRBV5-1
abundance: -
j_gene: TRBJ1-4
d_gene: TRBD1
CDR3aa: CASSLGQGEKLFF
CDR3nt: TGCGCCAGCAGCTTGGGACAGGGTGAAAAACTGTTTTTT

v_gene: TRBV11-3
abundance: -
j_gene: TRBJ2-3
d_gene: TRBD1
CDR3aa: CASSLGTGGTDTQYF
CDR3nt: TGTGCCAGCAGCTTGGGGACAGGCGGTACAGATACGCAGTATTTT

v_gene: TRBV24-1
abundance: -
j_gene: TRBJ2-1
d_gene: TRBD2
CDR3aa: CATSKQSSTTSGRLNEQFF
CDR3nt: TGTGCCACCAGTAAACAATCGAGCACGACTAGCGGGAGATTAAATGAGCAGTTCTTC

v_gene: TRBV29-1
abundance: -
j_gene: TRBJ2-3
d_gene: TRBD2
CDR3aa: CSVATSGVADTQYF
CDR3nt: TGCAGCGTTGCGACTAGCGGGGTCGCAGATACGCAGTATTTT

v_gene: TRBV28
abundance: -
j_gene: TRBJ1-2
d_gene: TRBD1
CDR3aa: CASFTQGATRYGYTF
CDR3nt: TGTGCCAGTTTTACCCAGGGGGCTACTAGGTATGGCTACACCTTC

v_gene: TRBV6-5
abundance: -
j_gene: TRBJ1-6
d_gene: TRBD1
CDR3aa: CASSPTGHNSPLHF
CDR3nt: TGTGCCAGCAGTCCGACAGGGCACAATTCACCCCTCCACTTT

v_gene: TRBV19
abundance: -
j_gene: TRBJ1-1
d_gene: -
CDR3aa: CATALGGQANTEAFF
CDR3nt: TGTGCCACTGCTCTGGGGGGGCAGGCGAACACTGAAGCTTTCTTT